A selection of T cell receptor beta chains follows, all from one sample in a study of radiation and T cells in renal cell carcinoma. The assay was immunoSEQ multiplex PCR, and TCRdb's table has in-frame clones only and misses some. The sample holds roughly 130,000 clones, more than 70% seen once. Sequenced here: blood, sampled from a patient whose treatment included radiotherapy and nephrectomy. These receptors all stem from a woman in her 70s with renal cell carcinoma. Each CDR3 is given with its conserved first and last residue. D genes are given only for firm matches. Rows give clone size only sometimes, using once, few, many, or a class for an expanded clone.

D gene	V gene	J gene	clone size	CDR3 protein	CDR3 DNA
NA	TRBV18	TRBJ2-2	once	CASSPPGGLNTGELFF	TGTGCCAGCTCACCACCAGGGGGACTTAACACCGGGGAGCTGTTTTTT
NA	TRBV11-1	TRBJ1-1	NA	CASSFGGAEAFF	TGTGCCAGCAGCTTCGGTGGAGCTGAAGCTTTCTTT
NA	TRBV29-1	TRBJ1-4	NA	CSAQESGAYSTELFF	TGCAGCGCCCAAGAATCGGGGGCATATAGTACTGAACTGTTTTTT
NA	TRBV5-1	TRBJ2-1	NA	CASSLGDYHNEQFF	TGCGCCAGCAGCTTGGGAGACTATCACAATGAGCAGTTCTTC
TRBD1	TRBV2	TRBJ1-1	NA	CASKTQGAVNTEAFF	TGTGCCAGCAAGACACAGGGGGCCGTGAACACTGAAGCTTTCTTT
NA	TRBV6-5	TRBJ2-5	NA	CASSYSRGIETQYF	TGTGCCAGCAGTTACTCGAGGGGTATAGAGACCCAGTACTTC
TRBD1	TRBV7-3	TRBJ2-6	NA	CASSPGTGSGANVLTF	TGTGCCAGCAGCCCCGGGACAGGGAGCGGGGCCAACGTCCTGACTTTC
TRBD1	TRBV27	TRBJ1-2	NA	CASSLRGRRDYGYTF	TGTGCCAGCAGTTTAAGGGGGCGTAGAGACTATGGCTACACCTTC
NA	TRBV7-2	TRBJ1-1	NA	CASSLGPQNTEAFF	TGTGCCAGCAGCTTGGGACCCCAGAACACTGAAGCTTTCTTT
NA	TRBV5-6	TRBJ1-3	NA	CASSRGQAGNTIYF	TGTGCCAGCAGCCGAGGGCAGGCTGGAAACACCATATATTTT
TRBD2	TRBV5-4	TRBJ2-3	NA	CASSSPSPGGSTDTQYF	TGTGCCAGCAGCAGTCCCTCCCCGGGGGGAAGCACAGATACGCAGTATTTT
TRBD2	TRBV11-3	TRBJ2-3	NA	CASSLDHLGERGLFTDTQYF	TGTGCCAGCAGCTTAGATCATTTAGGCGAGCGGGGACTATTCACAGATACGCAGTATTTT
NA	TRBV29-1	TRBJ2-4	NA	CSGTQGWGAKNIQYF	TGCAGCGGTACCCAGGGGTGGGGAGCCAAAAACATTCAGTACTTC
NA	TRBV9	TRBJ2-7	NA	CASSVTWGRYEQYF	TGTGCCAGCAGCGTAACCTGGGGCAGGTACGAGCAGTACTTC
TRBD1	TRBV28	TRBJ1-5	NA	CASRPGTAYNQPQHF	TGTGCCAGCAGGCCTGGGACAGCCTACAATCAGCCCCAGCATTTT
NA	TRBV7-2	TRBJ1-5	once	CASTPRGKGPYQPQHF	TGTGCCAGCACCCCTAGAGGGAAGGGCCCATATCAGCCCCAGCATTTT
TRBD2	TRBV6-1	TRBJ2-1	NA	CASTSLAGGRWFF	TGTGCCAGCACGTCGCTAGCGGGGGGGCGGTGGTTCTTC
NA	TRBV2	TRBJ1-5	once	CASSAGPGSNQPQHF	TGTGCCAGCAGTGCCGGGCCAGGGAGCAATCAGCCCCAGCATTTT
NA	TRBV27	TRBJ2-4	once	CASSLSGTIAKNIQYF	TGTGCCAGCAGTTTATCGGGCACTATAGCCAAAAACATTCAGTACTTC
TRBD1	TRBV7-2	TRBJ2-7	NA	CASSPGQGYEQYF	TGTGCCAGCAGCCCGGGACAGGGCTACGAGCAGTACTTC
NA	TRBV7-9	TRBJ1-6	NA	CASSLLRGLSNSPLHF	TGTGCCAGCAGCTTATTACGGGGGTTGAGTAATTCACCCCTCCACTTT
TRBD1	TRBV19	TRBJ1-1	NA	CASRGVRDRGRHTEAFF	TGTGCCAGTAGGGGGGTCCGGGACAGGGGCCGTCACACTGAAGCTTTCTTT
NA	TRBV15	TRBJ2-6	NA	CATSSGFYSGANVLTF	TGTGCCACCAGCAGTGGGTTCTACTCTGGGGCCAACGTCCTGACTTTC
NA	TRBV6-6	TRBJ1-1	NA	CASSSTGSNTEAFF	TGTGCCAGCAGTAGTACAGGAAGTAACACTGAAGCTTTCTTT
NA	TRBV28	TRBJ1-5	NA	CASSRTGSSQPQHF	TGTGCCAGCAGCCGTACAGGGTCTTCTCAGCCCCAGCATTTT
TRBD1	TRBV5-1	TRBJ2-7	NA	CASSRDRNYEQYF	TGCGCCAGCTCCAGGGACAGGAACTACGAGCAGTACTTC
NA	TRBV5-4	TRBJ1-4	NA	CASSLQEAEKLFF	TGTGCCAGCAGCTTGCAAGAAGCTGAAAAACTGTTTTTT
NA	TRBV13	TRBJ2-1	NA	CASSLGFQGLNEQFF	TGTGCCAGCAGCTTAGGCTTTCAGGGGCTAAATGAGCAGTTCTTC
NA	TRBV30	TRBJ2-7	NA	CAWRGSGSPYEQYF	TGTGCCTGGAGGGGGTCGGGAAGTCCCTACGAGCAGTACTTC
TRBD1	TRBV5-5	TRBJ1-5	few	CASSLVHDRGRQPQHF	TGTGCCAGCAGCCTGGTACACGACAGGGGCAGGCAGCCCCAGCATTTT
NA	TRBV9	TRBJ1-1	few	CASSAVGVWGTEAFF	TGTGCCAGCAGCGCGGTAGGCGTTTGGGGCACTGAAGCTTTCTTT
TRBD1	TRBV5-4	TRBJ1-2	NA	CASSHGGQGAYGYTF	TGTGCCAGCAGCCATGGCGGACAGGGGGCCTATGGCTACACCTTC
NA	TRBV9	TRBJ1-1	NA	CASSVGVTVNTEAFF	TGTGCCAGCAGCGTAGGGGTCACGGTGAACACTGAAGCTTTCTTT
TRBD1	TRBV5-4	TRBJ2-3	NA	CASSRQGTGEDTQYF	TGTGCCAGCAGCCGCCAAGGGACAGGGGAAGATACGCAGTATTTT
NA	TRBV30	TRBJ2-5	NA	CAWSITTWGETQYF	TGTGCCTGGAGTATTACGACCTGGGGAGAGACCCAGTACTTC
TRBD1	TRBV5-1	TRBJ2-3	NA	CASSLTGGWTDTQYF	TGCGCCAGCAGCTTGACAGGGGGTTGGACAGATACGCAGTATTTT
TRBD1	TRBV6-5	TRBJ2-5	NA	CASSYSGRGYQETQYF	TGTGCCAGCAGTTACTCGGGCAGGGGGTACCAAGAGACCCAGTACTTC
NA	TRBV7-2	TRBJ1-5	few	CASRDRSYSNQPQHF	TGTGCCAGCAGGGATAGGAGTTATAGCAATCAGCCCCAGCATTTT
NA	TRBV5-1	TRBJ1-5	NA	CASSLEGHNQPQHF	TGCGCCAGCAGCTTGGAAGGGCACAATCAGCCCCAGCATTTT
TRBD1	TRBV6-5	TRBJ2-7	NA	CASSYGGQGVYEQYF	TGTGCCAGCAGTTACGGGGGACAGGGGGTTTACGAGCAGTACTTC
NA	TRBV30	TRBJ1-2	NA	CAWAGTAGNYGYTF	TGTGCCTGGGCGGGGACGGCGGGGAACTATGGCTACACCTTC
TRBD1	TRBV27	TRBJ1-2	NA	CASSPRGLNYGYTF	TGTGCCAGCAGTCCGAGGGGGCTTAACTATGGCTACACCTTC
NA	TRBV14	TRBJ1-4	NA	CASSQSPGRLYEKLFF	TGTGCCAGCAGCCAGTCCCCGGGACGACTTTATGAAAAACTGTTTTTT
TRBD1	TRBV5-4	TRBJ1-6	NA	CASSSPLQGGNSPLHF	TGTGCCAGCAGCTCACCCCTTCAGGGGGGAAATTCACCCCTCCACTTT
TRBD1	TRBV4-3	TRBJ2-7	NA	CASSQQSDRTISYEQYF	TGCGCCAGCAGCCAGCAATCGGACAGGACCATCTCCTACGAGCAGTACTTC
TRBD2	TRBV7-6	TRBJ2-5	NA	CASSLGLAGGETQYF	TGTGCCAGCAGCTTAGGGCTAGCGGGAGGGGAGACCCAGTACTTC
TRBD1	TRBV2	TRBJ2-7	NA	CASRYRGLYEQYF	TGTGCCAGCAGGTACAGGGGGCTCTACGAGCAGTACTTC
TRBD1	TRBV19	TRBJ2-3	NA	CASSSPGQTSTDTQYF	TGTGCCAGTAGTTCACCGGGACAGACTAGCACAGATACGCAGTATTTT
TRBD1	TRBV27	TRBJ1-4	few	CASGRQGPTARLFF	TGTGCCAGCGGAAGACAGGGACCTACTGCTAGGCTGTTTTTT